This passage covers 19 T cell receptor beta chains from one sample sequenced in a study of blood T cell repertoires in COVID-19. Only in-frame clones appear in the TCRdb table, and some are missing; sequencing was by immunoSEQ multiplex PCR. The profile covers about 270,000 clones, with approximately 89% appearing a single time and less than 3.5% taken by the ten largest. The sample comprised PBMCs or T cells enriched from blood (not recorded which). These receptors originate from a man aged 35-49 years who had been exposed to COVID-19.

In regard to this clone: The same CDR3 can be traced to other DNA sequences in this sample. The chain has TRBV11-2 and TRBJ1-1; TRBD1 might be the D (5 bases). V gave up 6 bases and J gave up 1 base, with 9 bases separating them. Looked up from germline, CDR1 is SGHAT and CDR2 is FQNNGV. The CDR3 runs to 13 residues. CDR3 in amino acids: CASSQQGNTEAFF. CDR3 DNA: TGTGCCAGCAGTCAGCAGGGGAACACTGAAGCTTTCTTT.

V gene TRBV28 combines with J gene TRBJ1-2; TRBD1 matches 8 bases. CDR3 length: 14 residues. Germline CDR1 and CDR2: MDHEN and SYDVKM. V was clipped by 6 bases and J by 3 bases; unmatched bases: 6. The CDR3 is CASRSQGAHYGYTF. The CDR3 coding sequence is TGTGCCAGCAGATCTCAGGGGGCGCACTATGGCTACACCTTC.

The chain is built from TRBV27 and TRBJ2-1; TRBD2 might be the D (6 bases). In germline, CDR1 is MNHEY, CDR2 SMNVEV (reference sequence). Trimming removed 5 bases from V and 0 bases from J, with 14 bases in between. The CDR3 is 16 amino acids. CDR3 nucleotide sequence: TGTGCCAGCAGTCCCTTTTACGGGAGCTCCTACAATGAGCAGTTCTTC. It encodes CASSPFYGSSYNEQFF.

The chain links TRBV10-3 to TRBJ2-2, with a tentative D call TRBD1 (6 bases). Germline CDR1 reads ENHRY; CDR2 reads SYGVKD. V shed 10 bases and J shed 4 bases, with 19 bases lying between them. The CDR3 runs to 15 residues. Here the CDR3 DNA reads TGTGCCAGCAGAGAAGGACAGAGCATCACCGGGGAGCTGTTTTTT. This translates into CASREGQSITGELFF.

This clone was seen a single time. This chain joins TRBV29-1 and TRBJ2-2, with D unresolved. There are 13 residues in the CDR3. Germline-derived CDR1 and CDR2 are SQVTM and ANQGSEA. V was clipped by 5 bases and J by 2 bases, with 9 bases between them. The CDR3 DNA sequence: TGCAGCGTTCTGCCAGTCAACACCGGGGAGCTGTTTTTT. It translates to CSVLPVNTGELFF.

The chain is built from TRBV9 and TRBJ2-2; D gene ambiguous. The V end was cut by 0 bases, the J end by 7 bases, with 16 bases between. Germline V gene data show CDR1 as SGDLS and CDR2 as YYNGEE. CDR3 length: 16 residues. DNA of the CDR3: TGTGCCAGCAGCGTAGCTACTATTTCTAGACTCGGGGAGCTGTTTTTT. Translated: CASSVATISRLGELFF.

The V gene is TRBV5-5, the J gene TRBJ1-4, with D possibly being TRBD1 (5 bases). V was trimmed by 2 bases and J by 7 bases, leaving 15 bases between them. This CDR3 contains 15 residues. Germline CDR1 is SGHKS and CDR2 is YYEKEE (reference sequence). CDR3 sequence: CASSFLQAMGEKLFF. The CDR3 bases are TGTGCCAGCAGCTTTTTACAGGCCATGGGTGAAAAACTGTTTTTT.

The rearrangement links TRBV6-2 or TRBV6-3 to TRBJ1-5; 7 bases match TRBD1. Trimming took 6 bases from V and 7 from J; bases not matched to a gene: 9. From germline, CDR1 is MNHEY and CDR2 SVGEGT. The CDR3 length is 14 residues. The DNA for the CDR3 is TGTGCCAGCAGCATTGACAGGGTAAGCCAGCCCCAGCATTTT. This sequence encodes CASSIDRVSQPQHF.

The chain carries TRBV4-1 and TRBJ2-2; possibly TRBD1 for D (5 bases). V shed 0 bases and J shed 5 bases, with 10 bases lying between them. Germline CDR1 MGHRA, CDR2 YSYEKL. The CDR3 has 15 residues. The CDR3 loop is CASSQEPGSTGELFF. CDR3 nucleotides: TGCGCCAGCAGCCAAGAGCCAGGGTCAACCGGGGAGCTGTTTTTT.

This chain joins TRBV28 and TRBJ2-7; the match to TRBD1 covers 9 bases. V lost 5 bases, J lost 2 bases, and 7 bases stayed unmatched. The CDR3 is 15 residues long. The V gene's germline CDR1 is MDHEN and CDR2 SYDVKM. CDR3 DNA: TGTGCCAGCAGTCAAGGACAGGGGCTGACCTACGAGCAGTACTTC. This gives the protein CASSQGQGLTYEQYF.

The chain is built from TRBV11-3 and TRBJ2-3; TRBD2 aligns across 11 bases. Germline CDR1 reads SGHNT; CDR2 reads YENEEA. The CDR3 loop spans 16 amino acids. V dropped 1 base and J dropped 0; count of bases not matched to a gene: 0. CDR3 loop: CASSLASGGSTDTQYF. As DNA, the CDR3 is TGTGCCAGCAGCTTAGCTAGCGGGGGGAGCACAGATACGCAGTATTTT.

The rearrangement uses TRBV5-6 and TRBJ2-3; 8 nucleotides align to TRBD1. CDR3 size: 13 residues. The germline gives CDR1 SGHDT, CDR2 YYEEEE. The trim removed 5 bases at V and 7 bases at J, leaving 6 bases unmatched. DNA of the CDR3: TGTGCCAGCAGTACAGGACAGGGTTATACGCAGTATTTT. It codes for CASSTGQGYTQYF.

The V gene is TRBV19, the J gene TRBJ1-4, with D perhaps matching TRBD1 (5 bases). V lost 6 bases and J lost 10, with 12 bases in between. Germline CDR1 LNHDA, CDR2 SQIVND (reference sequence). This CDR3 contains 12 residues. The CDR3 bases are TGTGCCAGTAGCCCACGCCAGGGAAAACTGTTTTTT. Translating it yields CASSPRQGKLFF.

The rearrangement joins TRBV24-1 to TRBJ2-5; possibly TRBD1 for D (7 bases). The length of the CDR3 is 17 residues. Trimming left V 4 bases short and J 3 bases short, with 20 bases between. Germline lookup yields CDR1 KGHDR and CDR2 SFDVKD. The CDR3 region is CATSDSWGSRGEETQYF. The CDR3 coding sequence is TGTGCCACCAGTGACAGTTGGGGGTCCAGGGGGGAAGAGACCCAGTACTTC.

The chain uses TRBV7-9 and TRBJ2-2; D unclear. The CDR3 length is 18 residues. Germline CDR1 is SEHNR and CDR2 is FQNEAQ (reference sequence). The V end was cut by 2 bases, the J end by 0 bases, with 16 bases between. The DNA for the CDR3 is TGTGCCAGCAGCTTACCTAGGCGCATATCAGCGAACACCGGGGAGCTGTTTTTT. Residues: CASSLPRRISANTGELFF.

The chain employs TRBV11-2 and TRBJ2-2; D uncertain. Germline V gene data show CDR1 as SGHAT and CDR2 as FQNNGV. The CDR3 runs to 16 residues. V gave up 4 bases and J gave up 6 bases, with 18 bases separating them. CDR3 sequence: CASSSNLDNLAGELFF. The CDR3 region has the DNA TGTGCCAGCAGCTCCAACCTCGACAATTTGGCCGGGGAGCTGTTTTTT.

The rearrangement links TRBV6-5 to TRBJ1-1; D gene unclear. The CDR3 contains 14 residues. Germline V gives CDR1 MNHEY, CDR2 SVGAGI. Trimming left V 5 bases short and J 3 bases short, with 13 bases between. The CDR3 DNA sequence: TGTGCCAGCAGTCGAGGGCGAGGGTACACTGAAGCTTTCTTT. Amino acids: CASSRGRGYTEAFF.

The gene calls are TRBV6-5 and TRBJ2-7, with D perhaps TRBD2 (6 bases). Trimming left V 6 bases short and J 7 bases short, with 19 bases between. This CDR3 comprises 14 residues. The germline gives CDR1 MNHEY, CDR2 SVGAGI. CDR3 in DNA: TGTGCCAGCAGAGGGACTCCAAGCTTTCGGGAGCAGTACTTC. Translating it yields CASRGTPSFREQYF.

The genes are TRBV7-2 and TRBJ1-2; D not resolved. The CDR3 has 16 amino acids. Germline V gene lookup returns CDR1 SGHTA and CDR2 FQGNSA. The germline V and J ends were trimmed by 1 base and 7 bases, with 19 bases remaining between them. In DNA form, the CDR3 reads TGTGCCAGCAGCTTAGTTACAGCGCGGGGTCATAGTGGCTACACCTTC. It yields the protein CASSLVTARGHSGYTF.